This T cell receptor beta chain was captured in a study of regulatory T cells in long-lasting Graves disease. On the study more broadly: More than 5 years of antithyroid drugs with positive TSH receptor antibodies defined persistent Graves' disease. Regarding the study as a whole: Limited samples may have lowered accuracy.

This CDR3 region has 16 residues. Germline values: CDR1 LNHDA, CDR2 SQIVND (reference sequence). Losses at the gene ends were 5 bases for V and 2 bases for J; bases not matched to a gene: 10. CDR3 regions were amplified by Arm-PCR using iRepertoire HTBI primers to build TCR beta libraries. TCRdb ran MiXCR on the multiplex PCR reads and lists one entry per CDR3 protein. The profile shows 600,000 to 800,000 distinct CDR3 sequences, 30% of them singletons. Time point indicated: persistent/refractory GD, antithyroid drugs over 5 years with positive TRAb. With RNA extracted from PBMCs as input, the TCR library was made. EDTA tubes held approximately 10 milliliters of peripheral blood from each patient. As to this clonotype: What it binds is not known.

The genes are TRBV19 and TRBJ2-5, with 8 bases that match TRBD1. The sequence was collected from a female donor with Graves disease. Specimen: peripheral blood mononuclear cells (PBMCs), collected when the disease was refractory, from a patient treated with antithyroid drugs. The CDR3 DNA reads TGTGCCAGTAGTCCACGGACAGGGAAAAGGCAAGAGACCCAGTACTTC. It translates to CASSPRTGKRQETQYF. Based on the CDR3 plus reference TRBV19 and TRBJ2-5, the full variable domain is DGGITQSPKYLFRKEGQNVTLSCEQNLNHDAMYWYRQDPGQGLRLIYYSQIVNDFQKGDIAEGYSVSREKKESFPLTVTSAQKNPTAFYLCASSPRTGKRQETQYFGPGTRLLVL.